A single sample gave rise to the 23 T cell receptor beta chains below, sequenced in a study of shared clonotypes between healthy human individuals. Profiling relied on immunoSEQ multiplex PCR, and the TCRdb table lists in-frame clones only, not all of them. This table holds 2 million to 2.5 million clones, 85% to 95% found once. The material sequenced was naive CD4+ T cells from PBMCs. Subset in this sample: CD45RA+ positively selected. Every receptor here comes from a man aged 18 to 30 in good health. Some clones in this sample may be carry-over from other donors' samples.

The rearrangement links TRBV14 to TRBJ2-1; D remains unclear. The CDR3 loop spans 14 amino acids. Looked up from germline, CDR1 is SGHDN and CDR2 is FVKESK. Trimming removed 4 bases at V and 4 bases at J, with 11 bases between. CDR3 protein: CASSPASSYNEQFF. CDR3 DNA: TGTGCCAGCAGCCCAGCGAGTTCGTACAATGAGCAGTTCTTC.

The rearrangement joins TRBV11-2 to TRBJ1-1, with 8 bases matching TRBD1. CDR1 and CDR2 from the germline V gene are SGHAT and FQNNGV. Losses at the gene ends were 8 bases for V and 3 bases for J; bases not matched to a gene: 8. This CDR3 contains 14 residues. For the CDR3, the DNA is TGTGCCAGCGTTACAGGGGGGCGAGACACTGAAGCTTTCTTT. It translates to CASVTGGRDTEAFF. Supplemented by reference TRBV11-2 and TRBJ1-1, the full variable domain reads EAGVAQSPRYKIIEKRQSVAFWCNPISGHATLYWYQQILGQGPKLLIQFQNNGVVDDSQLPKDRFSAERLKGVDSTLKIQPAKLEDSAVYLCASVTGGRDTEAFFGQGTRLTVV.

In regard to this clone: Other nucleotide sequences in the sample specify the same CDR3. The V call is TRBV5-1, the J call TRBJ2-3; no reliable D call. The CDR3 is made up of 13 amino acids. Trimming pared 0 bases from V and 6 bases from J, leaving 8 bases between. Germline CDR1 reads SGHRS; CDR2 reads YFSETQ. The CDR3 loop is CASSLGRSDTQYF. The CDR3 DNA reads TGCGCCAGCAGCTTGGGACGGTCCGATACGCAGTATTTT. The complete variable domain, with remaining parts taken from reference TRBV5-1 and TRBJ2-3, reads KAGVTQTPRYLIKTRGQQVTLSCSPISGHRSVSWYQQTPGQGLQFLFEYFSETQRNKGNFPGRFSGRQFSNSRSEMNVSTLELGDSALYLCASSLGRSDTQYFGPGTRLTVL.

V and J are TRBV6-5 and TRBJ1-1; D is undetermined. Germline V lookup: CDR1 MNHEY, CDR2 SVGAGI. CDR3 size: 12 residues. Trimming took 4 bases from V and 12 from J, leaving 15 bases between them. In DNA form, the CDR3 reads TGTGCCAGCAGTTCGGGAGGGTTGGTAACTTTCTTT. It translates to CASSSGGLVTFF.

This chain joins TRBV10-1 and TRBJ2-1; 9 positions match TRBD1. Per the germline V gene, CDR1 is WNHNN and CDR2 is SYGVQD (reference sequence). The CDR3 is made up of 17 amino acids. V trimming: 5 bases; J trimming: 0 bases; junction bases outside the gene matches: 8. This CDR3 is CASSLTRQGGSYNEQFF. Written as DNA, the CDR3 is TGCGCCAGCAGTCTAACCCGACAGGGGGGCTCCTACAATGAGCAGTTCTTC.

V usage is TRBV28 and J usage is TRBJ2-1; D is ambiguous. V was cut by 3 bases and J by 10 bases, with 10 bases left in between. This CDR3 is built from 12 residues. Looked up from germline, CDR1 is MDHEN and CDR2 is SYDVKM. This chain's CDR3 is CASSLTDAEQFF. CDR3 in DNA: TGTGCCAGCAGTTTGACGGATGCAGAGCAGTTCTTC. Full variable domain (outside the CDR3, taken from reference TRBV28 and TRBJ2-1): DVKVTQSSRYLVKRTGEKVFLECVQDMDHENMFWYRQDPGLGLRLIYFSYDVKMKEKGDIPEGYSVSREKKERFSLILESASTNQTSMYLCASSLTDAEQFFGPGTRLTVL.

This clone was seen just once. V is TRBV28 and J is TRBJ1-5; D is uncertain. The germline V and J ends were trimmed by 2 bases and 7 bases, with 9 bases remaining between them. Germline V gene sequence: CDR1 MDHEN, CDR2 SYDVKM. The length of the CDR3 is 13 residues. CDR3 in DNA: TGTGCCAGCAGTTTAATCGGAGAGCAGCCCCAGCATTTT. It codes for CASSLIGEQPQHF.

The chain combines TRBV2 with TRBJ2-1, with 11 bases matching TRBD2. Germline loops: CDR1 SNHLY, CDR2 FYNNEI. V dropped 7 bases and J dropped 6; count of bases not matched to a gene: 11. The CDR3 is made up of 16 amino acids. For the CDR3, the DNA is TGTGCCAGCACCAATGTAGCGGGAGGGCCGCGCAATGAGCAGTTCTTC. It yields the protein CASTNVAGGPRNEQFF. The whole variable domain, remainder taken from reference TRBV2 and TRBJ2-1, is EPEVTQTPSHQVTQMGQEVILRCVPISNHLYFYWYRQILGQKVEFLVSFYNNEISEKSEIFDDQFSVERPDGSNFTLKIRSTKLEDSAMYFCASTNVAGGPRNEQFFGPGTRLTVL.

This clone was seen a single time. This chain uses TRBV29-1 with TRBJ2-3; D remains ambiguous. The CDR3 extends over 14 amino acids. Germline CDR1 SQVTM, CDR2 ANQGSEA. The V end was cut by 7 bases, the J end by 0 bases, with 14 bases between. CDR3 coding DNA: TGCAGCGCCGTAACGACACACAGCACAGATACGCAGTATTTT. This sequence encodes CSAVTTHSTDTQYF.

The chain joins TRBV14 to TRBJ2-1; D is unresolved. The ends were cut back, 3 bases at V and 2 bases at J, with 5 bases in the middle. Germline assignment: CDR1 SGHDN and CDR2 FVKESK. The CDR3 has 13 residues. CDR3 nucleotides: TGTGCCAGCAGCCACGGTCCCTACAATGAGCAGTTCTTC. It translates to CASSHGPYNEQFF.

In this sample, this clone turned up a few times. This CDR3 is also generated by other DNA sequences in the sample. CDR3 nucleotide sequence: TGTGCCAGCAGCTCGGGGGCAGGGTATGGCTACACCTTC. Its protein is CASSSGAGYGYTF. The chain uses TRBV7-3 and TRBJ1-2, with D possibly being TRBD1 (6 bases). From germline, CDR1 is SGHTA and CDR2 FQGTGA. This CDR3 has 13 residues. V lost 4 bases and J 5 bases, leaving 11 bases between the germline ends.

In its sample, this clone was seen a few times. The V and J genes are TRBV7-9 and TRBJ1-4, with 8 bases fitting TRBD1. Germline-derived CDR1 and CDR2 are SEHNR and FQNEAQ (reference sequence). The V gene end was trimmed by 5 bases and the J gene end by 5 bases; junction bases not matched to a gene: 7. The CDR3 has 15 residues. The CDR3 region has the DNA TGTGCCAGCAGCCCAGGACAGGGACAAAATGAAAAACTGTTTTTT. This encodes CASSPGQGQNEKLFF.

The rearrangement links TRBV28 to TRBJ2-7, with 8 positions matching TRBD2. After removal of 4 bases from V and 4 bases from J, the junction contained 9 bases not matched to a gene. The CDR3 length is 15 residues. Germline CDR1 MDHEN, CDR2 SYDVKM. CDR3 loop: CASSYRGGPGYEQYF. In DNA form, the CDR3 reads TGTGCCAGCAGTTACCGGGGGGGACCTGGGTACGAGCAGTACTTC.

The V call is TRBV2, the J call TRBJ1-5; D is ambiguous. Per germline, CDR1 SNHLY and CDR2 FYNNEI. V was clipped by 6 bases and J by 1 base, with 13 bases between them. The CDR3 covers 15 residues. This CDR3 is CASRGSSPSNQPQHF. CDR3 nucleotides: TGTGCCAGCAGGGGATCTTCTCCCAGCAATCAGCCCCAGCATTTT.

The gene calls are TRBV28 and TRBJ2-4; 7 bases are a match to TRBD2. The CDR3 extends over 14 amino acids. CDR1 and CDR2 from the germline V gene are MDHEN and SYDVKM. V was pared by 4 bases and J by 6 bases, with 6 bases of the junction left unmatched. The CDR3 is CASSSSGLVNIQYF. DNA for the CDR3: TGTGCCAGCAGTTCATCCGGACTAGTAAACATTCAGTACTTC. Complete variable domain (other parts from reference TRBV28 and TRBJ2-4): DVKVTQSSRYLVKRTGEKVFLECVQDMDHENMFWYRQDPGLGLRLIYFSYDVKMKEKGDIPEGYSVSREKKERFSLILESASTNQTSMYLCASSSSGLVNIQYFGAGTRLSVL.

The CDR3 DNA is TGCGCCAGCAGCTTGGGGCCGGGACAGGGTACGGGTGAGCAGTTCTTC. Protein product: CASSLGPGQGTGEQFF. V gene TRBV5-1 combines with J gene TRBJ2-1; 9 nucleotides align to TRBD1. This CDR3 is 16 amino acids long. Unmatched junction bases numbered 10, after V lost 0 bases and J lost 9 bases. Germline CDR1 is SGHRS and CDR2 is YFSETQ.

The V call is TRBV19, the J call TRBJ1-4; no definite D call. Trimming stripped 1 base from V and 1 base from J, with 16 bases between. Germline CDR1 reads LNHDA; CDR2 reads SQIVND (reference sequence). The CDR3 runs to 18 residues. This chain's CDR3 is CASSIGAGRWETNEKLFF. The CDR3 DNA reads TGTGCCAGTAGTATAGGCGCGGGTCGCTGGGAAACTAATGAAAAACTGTTTTTT. Together with reference TRBV19 and TRBJ1-4, the CDR3 gives the full variable domain: DGGITQSPKYLFRKEGQNVTLSCEQNLNHDAMYWYRQDPGQGLRLIYYSQIVNDFQKGDIAEGYSVSREKKESFPLTVTSAQKNPTAFYLCASSIGAGRWETNEKLFFGSGTQLSVL.

This chain joins TRBV5-4 and TRBJ2-3, with 8 bases that match TRBD2. After removal of 0 bases from V and 3 bases from J, the junction contained 6 bases not matched to a gene. The CDR3 totals 16 residues. Germline CDR1 SGHNT, CDR2 YYREEE (reference sequence). The CDR3 loop is CASSLAVAGPTDTQYF. As DNA, the CDR3 is TGTGCCAGCAGCTTGGCGGTAGCGGGGCCGACAGATACGCAGTATTTT.

This chain connects TRBV2 to TRBJ1-1, with 8 bases that match TRBD1. Germline loops: CDR1 SNHLY, CDR2 FYNNEI. This CDR3 is 13 amino acids long. The V and J ends lost 7 bases and 6 bases, in that order; junction bases with no gene match: 7. The chain's CDR3 is CASTDRGAAEAFF. The CDR3 DNA reads TGTGCCAGCACAGACAGGGGCGCCGCTGAAGCTTTCTTT.

This clone was seen more than once but under ten times. V usage is TRBV10-2 and J usage is TRBJ1-1; D is unresolved. There are 12 residues in the CDR3. Trimming took 2 bases from V and 4 from J, leaving 5 bases between them. Germline values: CDR1 WSHSY, CDR2 SAAADI. The CDR3 DNA reads as TGCGCCAGCAGTGAGATGGGCACTGAAGCTTTCTTT. Its translation is CASSEMGTEAFF.

The chain uses TRBV27 and TRBJ2-5, with TRBD1 identical over 9 bases. Germline lookup yields CDR1 MNHEY and CDR2 SMNVEV (reference sequence). Trimming cost V 5 bases and J 4 bases; bases outside gene matches: 8. The CDR3 runs to 15 residues. Here the CDR3 reads CASSPWDRAAETQYF. The DNA for the CDR3 is TGTGCCAGCAGTCCCTGGGACAGGGCCGCAGAGACCCAGTACTTC.

The chain recombines TRBV28 with TRBJ2-5; D may match TRBD1 or TRBD2 (7 bases each). The J call may not be correct, given that the DNA end is closer to TRBJ2-7. CDR1 and CDR2 (germline): MDHEN, SYDVKM. The CDR3 length is 13 residues. The CDR3 loop is CATRGGVGHEQYF. The DNA of the CDR3 is TGTGCCACCAGGGGGGGCGTTGGCCACGAGCAGTACTTC.

The count of this clone is one. This sequence joins TRBV28 and TRBJ2-7, with 14 bases matching TRBD2. The ends lost 5 bases at V and 5 bases at J; junction bases unmatched: 8. The CDR3 is 16 amino acids. Germline V lookup: CDR1 MDHEN, CDR2 SYDVKM. Here the CDR3 reads CASSPPGLAGAHEQYF. For the CDR3, the DNA is TGTGCCAGCAGTCCGCCGGGACTAGCGGGAGCCCACGAGCAGTACTTC.